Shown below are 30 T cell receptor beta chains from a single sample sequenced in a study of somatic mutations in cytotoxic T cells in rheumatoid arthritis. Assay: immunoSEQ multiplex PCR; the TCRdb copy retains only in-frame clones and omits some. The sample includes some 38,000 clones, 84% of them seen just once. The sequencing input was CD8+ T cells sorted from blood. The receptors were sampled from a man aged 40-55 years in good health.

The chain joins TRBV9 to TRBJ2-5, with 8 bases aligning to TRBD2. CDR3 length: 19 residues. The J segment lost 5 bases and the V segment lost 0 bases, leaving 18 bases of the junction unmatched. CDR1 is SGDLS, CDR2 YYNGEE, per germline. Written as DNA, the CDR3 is TGTGCCAGCAGCGTAGGTCCCTCCACTTCCCGGGAGGGATGGGAGACCCAGTACTTC. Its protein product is CASSVGPSTSREGWETQYF.

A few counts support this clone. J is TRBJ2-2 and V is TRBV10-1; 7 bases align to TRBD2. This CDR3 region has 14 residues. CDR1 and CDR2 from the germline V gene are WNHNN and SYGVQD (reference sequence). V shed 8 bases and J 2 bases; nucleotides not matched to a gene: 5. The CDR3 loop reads CASWGGCNTGELFF. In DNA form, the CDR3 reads TGCGCCAGCTGGGGAGGGTGTAACACCGGGGAGCTGTTTTTT.

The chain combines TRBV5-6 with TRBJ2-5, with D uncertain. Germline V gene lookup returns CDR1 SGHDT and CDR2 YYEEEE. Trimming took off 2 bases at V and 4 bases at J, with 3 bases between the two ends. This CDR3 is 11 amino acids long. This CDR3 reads CASSFGETQYF. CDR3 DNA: TGTGCCAGCAGCTTTGGAGAGACCCAGTACTTC. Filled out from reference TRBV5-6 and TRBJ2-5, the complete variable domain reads DAGVTQSPTHLIKTRGQQVTLRCSPKSGHDTVSWYQQALGQGPQFIFQYYEEEERQRGNFPDRFSGHQFPNYSSELNVNALLLGDSALYLCASSFGETQYFGPGTRLLVL.

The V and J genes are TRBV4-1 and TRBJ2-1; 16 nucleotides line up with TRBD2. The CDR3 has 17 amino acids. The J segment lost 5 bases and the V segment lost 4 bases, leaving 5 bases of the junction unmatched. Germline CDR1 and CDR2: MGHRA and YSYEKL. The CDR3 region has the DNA TGCGCCAGCAGCCCCGGGACTAGCGGGAGGGCTGACAATGAGCAGTTCTTC. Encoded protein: CASSPGTSGRADNEQFF.

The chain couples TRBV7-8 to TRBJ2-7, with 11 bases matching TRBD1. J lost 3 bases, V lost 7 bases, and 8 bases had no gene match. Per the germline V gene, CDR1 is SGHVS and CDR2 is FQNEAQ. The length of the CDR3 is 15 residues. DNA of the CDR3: TGTGCCAGCACCGAGCTAGGGACAGGGGGCTACGAGCAGTACTTC. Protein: CASTELGTGGYEQYF.

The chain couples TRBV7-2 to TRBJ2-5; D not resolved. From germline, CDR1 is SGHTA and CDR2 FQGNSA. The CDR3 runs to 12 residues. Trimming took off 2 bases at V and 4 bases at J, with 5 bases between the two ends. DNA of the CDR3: TGTGCCAGCAGCTTATTCGGAGAGACCCAGTACTTC. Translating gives CASSLFGETQYF.

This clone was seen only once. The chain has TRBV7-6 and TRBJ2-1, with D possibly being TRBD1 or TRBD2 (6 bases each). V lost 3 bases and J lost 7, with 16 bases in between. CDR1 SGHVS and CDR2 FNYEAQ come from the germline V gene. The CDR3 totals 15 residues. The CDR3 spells CASSLGTGRFNEQFF. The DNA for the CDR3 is TGTGCCAGCAGCTTGGGCACAGGGAGGTTTAATGAGCAGTTCTTC.

CDR3 sequence: CASSLAARPYEQYF. The CDR3 DNA follows: TGTGCCAGCAGCTTAGCGGCCAGACCCTACGAGCAGTACTTC. This sequence joins TRBV13 and TRBJ2-7; D is unresolved. Trimming pared 1 base from V and 2 bases from J, leaving 9 bases between. Germline values: CDR1 PRHDT, CDR2 FYEKMQ (reference sequence). The CDR3 is made up of 14 amino acids.

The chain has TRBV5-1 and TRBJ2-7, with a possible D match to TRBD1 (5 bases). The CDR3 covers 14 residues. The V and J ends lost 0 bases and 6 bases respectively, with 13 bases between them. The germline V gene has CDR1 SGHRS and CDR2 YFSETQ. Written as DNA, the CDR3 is TGCGCCAGCAGCTTGGCGTGGGGAAGGGGCGAGCAGTACTTC. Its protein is CASSLAWGRGEQYF.

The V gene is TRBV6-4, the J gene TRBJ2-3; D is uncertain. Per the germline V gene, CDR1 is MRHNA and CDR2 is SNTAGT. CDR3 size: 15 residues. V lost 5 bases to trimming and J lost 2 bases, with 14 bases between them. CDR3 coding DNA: TGTGCCAGCAGTAGTGGGGATGGGCTCACAGATACGCAGTATTTT. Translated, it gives CASSSGDGLTDTQYF.

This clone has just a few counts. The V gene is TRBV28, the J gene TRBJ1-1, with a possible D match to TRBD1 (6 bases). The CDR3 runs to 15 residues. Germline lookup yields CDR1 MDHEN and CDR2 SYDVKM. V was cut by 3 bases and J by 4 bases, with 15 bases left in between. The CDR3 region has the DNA TGTGCCAGCAGTTTGGGGGTGGGGGCTGGCACTGAAGCTTTCTTT. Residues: CASSLGVGAGTEAFF.

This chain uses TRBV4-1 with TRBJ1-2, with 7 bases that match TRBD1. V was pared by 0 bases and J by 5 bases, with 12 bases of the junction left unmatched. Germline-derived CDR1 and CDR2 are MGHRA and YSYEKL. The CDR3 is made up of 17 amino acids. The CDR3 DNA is TGCGCCAGCAGCCAAGAGCCGACAAACAGGGGAGGGTATGGCTACACCTTC. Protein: CASSQEPTNRGGYGYTF.

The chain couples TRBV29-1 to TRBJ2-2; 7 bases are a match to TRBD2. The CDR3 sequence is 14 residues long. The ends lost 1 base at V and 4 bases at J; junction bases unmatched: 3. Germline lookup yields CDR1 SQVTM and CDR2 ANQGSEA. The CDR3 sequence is CSVEVGGSTGELFF. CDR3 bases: TGCAGCGTTGAAGTGGGGGGGTCCACCGGGGAGCTGTTTTTT.

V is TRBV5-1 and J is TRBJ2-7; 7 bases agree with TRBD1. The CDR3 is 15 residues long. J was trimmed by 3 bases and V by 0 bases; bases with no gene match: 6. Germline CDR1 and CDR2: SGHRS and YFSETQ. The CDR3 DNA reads TGCGCCAGCAGCTTGGGACAGGGAACGAGCTACGAGCAGTACTTC. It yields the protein CASSLGQGTSYEQYF.

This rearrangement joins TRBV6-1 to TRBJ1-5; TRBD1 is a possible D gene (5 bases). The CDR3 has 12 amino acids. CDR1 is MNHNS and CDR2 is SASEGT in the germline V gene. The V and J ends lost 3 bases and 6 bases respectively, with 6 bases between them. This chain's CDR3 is CASSEGGQPQHF. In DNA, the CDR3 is TGTGCCAGCAGTGAGGGGGGTCAGCCCCAGCATTTT.

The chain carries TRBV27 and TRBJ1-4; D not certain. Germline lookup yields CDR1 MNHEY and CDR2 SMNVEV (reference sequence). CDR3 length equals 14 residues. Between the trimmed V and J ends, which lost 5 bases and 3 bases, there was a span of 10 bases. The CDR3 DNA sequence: TGTGCCAGCAGTCTTCTGTCTCCTAATGAAAAACTGTTTTTT. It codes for CASSLLSPNEKLFF.

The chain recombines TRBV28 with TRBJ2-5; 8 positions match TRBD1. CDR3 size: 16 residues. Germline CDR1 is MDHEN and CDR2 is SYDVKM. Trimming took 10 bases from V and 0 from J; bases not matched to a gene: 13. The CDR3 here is CATSSAETGDQETQYF. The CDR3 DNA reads TGTGCCACCTCTTCCGCAGAGACAGGGGACCAAGAGACCCAGTACTTC.

CDR3 DNA: TGTGCCGCCCGGGGAGAGTCGTATGGCTACACCTTC. As protein: CAARGESYGYTF. V and J are TRBV6-6 and TRBJ1-2; D gene ambiguous. V was shortened by 11 bases and J by 5 bases, with 15 bases between the two germline ends. The CDR3 totals 12 residues. In germline, CDR1 is MNHNY, CDR2 SVGAGI (reference sequence).

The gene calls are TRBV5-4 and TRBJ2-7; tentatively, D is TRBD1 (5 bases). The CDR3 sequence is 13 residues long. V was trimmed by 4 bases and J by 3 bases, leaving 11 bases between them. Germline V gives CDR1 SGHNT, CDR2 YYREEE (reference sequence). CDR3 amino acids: CASSAPDNYEQYF. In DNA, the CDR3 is TGTGCCAGCAGCGCCCCGGACAACTACGAGCAGTACTTC. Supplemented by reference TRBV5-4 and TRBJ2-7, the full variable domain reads ETGVTQSPTHLIKTRGQQVTLRCSSQSGHNTVSWYQQALGQGPQFIFQYYREEENGRGNFPPRFSGLQFPNYSSELNVNALELDDSALYLCASSAPDNYEQYFGPGTRLTVT.

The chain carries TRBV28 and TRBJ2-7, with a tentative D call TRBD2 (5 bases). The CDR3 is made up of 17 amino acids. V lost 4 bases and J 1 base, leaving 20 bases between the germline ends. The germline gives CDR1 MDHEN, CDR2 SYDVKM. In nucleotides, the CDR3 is TGTGCCAGCAGTTCCCCCATCGCAGGAGGTAGTTCCTACGAGCAGTACTTC. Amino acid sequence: CASSSPIAGGSSYEQYF.

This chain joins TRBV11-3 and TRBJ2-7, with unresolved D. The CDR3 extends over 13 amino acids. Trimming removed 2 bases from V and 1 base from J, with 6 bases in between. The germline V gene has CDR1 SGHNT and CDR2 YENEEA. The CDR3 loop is CASSLTDSYEQYF. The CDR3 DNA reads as TGTGCCAGCAGCTTAACAGATTCCTACGAGCAGTACTTC.

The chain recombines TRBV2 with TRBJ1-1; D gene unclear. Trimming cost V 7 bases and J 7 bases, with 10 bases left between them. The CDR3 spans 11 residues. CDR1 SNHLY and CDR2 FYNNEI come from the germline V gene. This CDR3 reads CASNRDIEAFF. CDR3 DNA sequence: TGTGCCAGCAACAGAGACATTGAAGCTTTCTTT.

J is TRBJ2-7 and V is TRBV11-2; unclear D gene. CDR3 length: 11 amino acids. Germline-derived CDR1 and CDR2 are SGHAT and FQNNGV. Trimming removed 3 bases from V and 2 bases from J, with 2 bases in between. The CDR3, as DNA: TGTGCCAGCAGCTTTACCTACGAGCAGTACTTC. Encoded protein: CASSFTYEQYF.

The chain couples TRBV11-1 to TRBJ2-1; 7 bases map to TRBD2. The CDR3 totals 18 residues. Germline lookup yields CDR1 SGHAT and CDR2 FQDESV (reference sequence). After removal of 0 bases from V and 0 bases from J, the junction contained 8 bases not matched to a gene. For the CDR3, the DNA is TGTGCCAGCAGCTTAGCCAGCGGGAAGATGAGCTCCTACAATGAGCAGTTCTTC. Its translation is CASSLASGKMSSYNEQFF.

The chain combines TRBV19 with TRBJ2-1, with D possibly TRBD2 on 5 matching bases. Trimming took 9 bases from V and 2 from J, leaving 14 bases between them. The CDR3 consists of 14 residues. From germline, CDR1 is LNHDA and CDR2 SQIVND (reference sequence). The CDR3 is CASSTPGTYNEQFF. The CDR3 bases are TGTGCCAGCTCTACCCCGGGGACCTACAATGAGCAGTTCTTC.

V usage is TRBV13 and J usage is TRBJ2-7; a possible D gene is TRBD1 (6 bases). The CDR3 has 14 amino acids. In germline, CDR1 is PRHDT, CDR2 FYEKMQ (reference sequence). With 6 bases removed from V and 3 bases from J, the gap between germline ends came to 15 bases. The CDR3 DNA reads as TGTGCCAGCAGGCTACAGGGCGTGTTCTACGAGCAGTACTTC. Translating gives CASRLQGVFYEQYF.

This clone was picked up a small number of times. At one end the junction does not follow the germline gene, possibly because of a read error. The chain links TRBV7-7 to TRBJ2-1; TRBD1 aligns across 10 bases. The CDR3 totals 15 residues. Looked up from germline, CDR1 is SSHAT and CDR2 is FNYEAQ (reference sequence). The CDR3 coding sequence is TGTGCTAGCAGCTTCGGGACAGGGGTCAGCGATGAGCAGTTCTTC. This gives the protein CASSFGTGVSDEQFF.

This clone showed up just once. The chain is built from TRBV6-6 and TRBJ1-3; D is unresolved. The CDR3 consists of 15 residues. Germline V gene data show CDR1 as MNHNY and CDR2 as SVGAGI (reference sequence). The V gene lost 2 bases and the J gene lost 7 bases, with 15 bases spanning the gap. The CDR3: CASSYRVGGENTIYF. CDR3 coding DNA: TGTGCCAGCAGTTACAGGGTCGGAGGTGAGAACACCATATATTTT.

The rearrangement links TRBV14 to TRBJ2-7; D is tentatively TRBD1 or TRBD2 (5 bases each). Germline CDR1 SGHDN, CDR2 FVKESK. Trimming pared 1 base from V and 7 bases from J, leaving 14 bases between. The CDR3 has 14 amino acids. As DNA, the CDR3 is TGTGCCAGCAGCCAAGGGGGGTCACCCGGAGAGCAGTACTTC. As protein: CASSQGGSPGEQYF.

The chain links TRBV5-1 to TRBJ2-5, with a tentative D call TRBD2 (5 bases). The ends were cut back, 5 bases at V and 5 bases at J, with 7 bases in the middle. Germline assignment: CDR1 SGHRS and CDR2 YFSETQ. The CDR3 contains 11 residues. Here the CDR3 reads CASRGGETQYF. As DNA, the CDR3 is TGCGCCAGCAGAGGCGGGGAGACCCAGTACTTC. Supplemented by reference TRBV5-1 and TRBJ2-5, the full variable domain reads KAGVTQTPRYLIKTRGQQVTLSCSPISGHRSVSWYQQTPGQGLQFLFEYFSETQRNKGNFPGRFSGRQFSNSRSEMNVSTLELGDSALYLCASRGGETQYFGPGTRLLVL.